This T cell receptor beta chain was obtained from a study of blood T cell repertoires in COVID-19 (TCRdb year 2020). Describing the broader study: Collaborator samples came from the United States, Italy and Spain and covered acute and convalescent phases of COVID-19. The material from the prospective study consisted of cDNA or gDNA derived from T cells, B-cell-depleted T cells, or PBMCs. Subjects who had been exposed to COVID-19, were actively infected with it, or had recovered from it provided the deeply sampled blood TCRbeta repertoires that made up the dataset. The repertoires were made available in a free public database intended to serve as a resource for research on the immune response to SARS-CoV-2. HLA class I and class II types, where available, came from metadata supplied by the sample provider rather than from assay-based typing. Nearly every sample came with metadata listing a de-identified subject ID, COVID-19 status, age in years and sex. The samples were drawn from two sources: the first 160 participants of the ongoing ImmuneRACE study, and approximately 1,300 subjects contributed by 6 global collaborators. The research as a whole found: The quantity of clinical and demographic metadata differed by source and by participant and was supplied without curation.

A note on this clone: Its antigen remains unidentified. No base quality values were provided; no much bigger clone lies one nucleotide off.

The collaborating institutions used their own protocols to collect whole blood in K2EDTA tubes. For TCRbeta analysis, collaborator samples were shipped as frozen whole blood, as isolated PBMCs, or as DNA extracted from either sample type. The immunoSEQ Assay, a bias-controlled multiplex PCR, was used to amplify TCRbeta CDR3 regions from genomic DNA. Under the source paper's analysis protocol: The number of nucleated cells in each sample was estimated by amplification of reference gene primers within the assay. Sequence reads were collapsed and filtered to measure the absolute abundance of every unique TCRbeta CDR3 rearrangement. Productive Simpson clonality was computed per sample as the square root of Simpson's diversity index over productive rearrangements. Drawn from immuneACCESS, this table holds only the in-frame rearrangements with V and J called that TCRdb kept. Clones are partly lost; checked studies trace under half to an unresolved V gene and leave the rest unexplained. The V and J calls and clone size were taken over from that table, and D and trimming were inferred from the DNA. Here the sample has roughly 80,000 clones; approximately 88% occur a single time. The leading ten clones occupy 6.5% to 8.5% of the sample.

V loses 5 bases at its end and J loses 1 base; junction bases beyond the gene matches: 8. The CDR3 goes from the cysteine to the phenylalanine over 16 residues. The retained sequence is limited to the CDR3, 48 bases, with the frame set at the first base. From a lookup of the germline V gene, CDR1 and CDR2 are MGHRA and YSYEKL. The receptor chain draws on TRBV4-1 and TRBJ2-7; a stretch of 10 junction bases matches TRBD2. The sample comprised peripheral blood. The clonotype comes from an elderly woman with acute or convalescent COVID-19. The nucleotide sequence reads as follows: TGCGCCAGCAGCTCAGAAGGGACTAGCGTTTCCTACGAGCAGTACTTC. Its coded protein is CASSSEGTSVSYEQYF.